This T cell receptor beta chain is from a study of tissue T cells after allogeneic stem cell transplantation. Looking at the study overall: Pathologist H&E review favored samples with visible lymphocytes for sequencing among multiple samples.

Sample share makes this clone medium-sized (0.01 to 0.1%). Its antigen is currently unknown. CDR3 sequences, V/J genes, frequencies and template counts came from survey-depth TCRbeta sequencing. Clones were read by immunoSEQ multiplex PCR, and TCRdb kept only the in-frame ones, dropping some. The sample lists 5,500 to 8,000 clones, roughly 60% occurring once. Whole-study results and caveats: Some tissue clones might be persisting host cells; their alloreactivity or antigen specificity was not determined.

This receptor was identified in a female donor older than 55 with lung cancer. This specimen consisted of duodenum tissue, obtained at autopsy.

CDR3 DNA: TGTGCCAGCAGCGTAGCTGGGATGCCCTACGAGCAGTACTTC. Residues: CASSVAGMPYEQYF. The chain joins TRBV9 to TRBJ2-7, with no clear D. Germline V gene lookup returns CDR1 SGDLS and CDR2 YYNGEE. V was clipped by 0 bases and J by 2 bases, with 9 bases between them. The CDR3 spans 14 residues.